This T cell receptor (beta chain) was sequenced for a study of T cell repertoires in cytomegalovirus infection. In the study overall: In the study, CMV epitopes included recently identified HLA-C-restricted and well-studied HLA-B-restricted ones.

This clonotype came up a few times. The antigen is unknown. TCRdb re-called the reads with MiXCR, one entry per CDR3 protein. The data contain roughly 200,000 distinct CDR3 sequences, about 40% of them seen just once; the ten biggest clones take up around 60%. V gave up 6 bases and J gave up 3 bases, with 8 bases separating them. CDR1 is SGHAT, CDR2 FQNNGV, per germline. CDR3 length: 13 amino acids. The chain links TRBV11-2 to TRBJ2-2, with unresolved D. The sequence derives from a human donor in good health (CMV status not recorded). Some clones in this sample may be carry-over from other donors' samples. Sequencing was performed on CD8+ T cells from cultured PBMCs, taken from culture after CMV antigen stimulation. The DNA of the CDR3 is TGTGCCAGCAGGGATTGGGACACCGGGGAGCTGTTTTTT. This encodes CASRDWDTGELFF.